Below, one T cell receptor (beta chain) is given with its context. The sample is drawn from a study of T cells in Graves' hyperthyroidism and ophthalmopathy. Using RNA transcripts as the source, TCR beta CDR3 regions were amplified. The study used the HTBI primer set for a first-round RT-PCR of the TCR CDR3. TCRdb recomputed calls from the multiplex PCR reads with MiXCR, one row per CDR3 protein. The sample consists of about 580,000 distinct CDR3 sequences, approximately 15% of them appearing once. CDR3 length: 11 amino acids. Trimming took 5 bases from V and 2 from J, leaving 7 bases between them. Germline CDR1 SQVTM, CDR2 ANQGSEA.

Input material: blood. The clonotype originates from a woman aged 25 to 39 with Graves' hyperthyroidism that later progressed to Graves' ophthalmopathy. The rearrangement joins TRBV29-1 to TRBJ2-7; the D is unclear. The CDR3 region is CSVTGPYEQYF. DNA for the CDR3: TGCAGCGTTACCGGGCCCTACGAGCAGTACTTC.